One sample yielded the 5 T cell receptor beta chains listed below, sequenced in a study of neurological immune-mediated disorders. TCRdb re-derived calls from the 5' RACE reads in MiXCR, one entry per CDR3 protein. Among about 50,000 distinct CDR3 sequences, approximately 10% were seen once, and the ten largest hold about 5%. The sequencing input was PBMCs. These receptors all stem from a man aged 65-85 years with HTLV-1-associated myelopathy (HAM/TSP).

This clonotype has at least ten counts. The rearrangement links TRBV20-1 to TRBJ2-7; weak D call: TRBD2 (6 bases). Trimming took off 8 bases at V and 2 bases at J, with 13 bases between the two ends. Germline V gene sequence: CDR1 DFQATT, CDR2 SNEGSKA (reference sequence). This CDR3 is 12 amino acids long. In DNA, the CDR3 is TGCAGTTTACGGGACTCCCCCTACGAGCAGTACTTC. This translates into CSLRDSPYEQYF.

This clonotype has a count of ten or more. This rearrangement joins TRBV12-3 or TRBV12-4 to TRBJ2-1, with D possibly being TRBD2 (5 bases). Trimming removed 8 bases at V and 5 bases at J, with 13 bases between. The CDR3 has 13 residues. The CDR3: CASYVGRDNEQFF. CDR3 DNA: TGTGCCAGCTACGTTGGGCGGGACAATGAGCAGTTCTTC.

This clonotype was recorded at least ten times. The CDR3 spells CASNPGRPPYEQYF. For the CDR3, the DNA is TGTGCCAGCAATCCCGGGAGGCCTCCCTACGAGCAGTACTTC. This sequence joins TRBV6-2 or TRBV6-3 and TRBJ2-7; TRBD2 matches 7 bases. The CDR3 consists of 14 residues. Germline values: CDR1 MNHEY, CDR2 SVGEGT. With V trimmed by 7 bases and J by 2 bases, 8 bases remained unmatched.

This clonotype came up many times. The chain joins TRBV24-1 to TRBJ2-1; 8 bases are a match to TRBD1. This CDR3 region has 17 residues. Trimming removed 4 bases from V and 0 bases from J; junction bases left unmatched: 7. Per the germline V gene, CDR1 is KGHDR and CDR2 is SFDVKD. CDR3 coding DNA: TGTGCCACCAGTGAAGCGACAGGGGTTCGCTCCTACAATGAGCAGTTCTTC. Encoded protein: CATSEATGVRSYNEQFF.

Sample share makes this clonotype medium-sized. CDR3 bases: TGTGCCACCAGTGATGAGCCGGGATTGACAGATACGCAGTATTTT. Translation gives CATSDEPGLTDTQYF. The chain links TRBV24-1 to TRBJ2-3; tentative D call: TRBD2 (5 bases). Germline values: CDR1 KGHDR, CDR2 SFDVKD. The CDR3 loop spans 15 amino acids. V was clipped by 3 bases and J by 3 bases, with 12 bases between them.